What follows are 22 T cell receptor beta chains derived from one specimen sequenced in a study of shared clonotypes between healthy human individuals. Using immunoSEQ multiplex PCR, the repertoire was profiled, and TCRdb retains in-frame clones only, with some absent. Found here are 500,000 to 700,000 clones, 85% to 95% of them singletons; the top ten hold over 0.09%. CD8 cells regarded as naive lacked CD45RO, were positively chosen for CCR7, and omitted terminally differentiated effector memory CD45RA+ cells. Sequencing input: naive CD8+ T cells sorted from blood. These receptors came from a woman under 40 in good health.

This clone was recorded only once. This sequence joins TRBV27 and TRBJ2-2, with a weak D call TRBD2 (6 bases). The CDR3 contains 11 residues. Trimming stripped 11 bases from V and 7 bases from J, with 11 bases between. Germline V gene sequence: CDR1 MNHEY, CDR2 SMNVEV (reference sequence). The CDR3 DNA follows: TGTGCCTCCGGGGGTATCGGGGAGCTGTTTTTT. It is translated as CASGGIGELFF.

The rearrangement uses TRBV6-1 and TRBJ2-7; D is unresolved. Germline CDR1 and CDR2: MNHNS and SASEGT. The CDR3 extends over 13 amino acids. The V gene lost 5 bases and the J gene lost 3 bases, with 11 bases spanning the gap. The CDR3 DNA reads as TGTGCCAGCAGTCCCCAGTTACGCTACGAGCAGTACTTC. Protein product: CASSPQLRYEQYF.

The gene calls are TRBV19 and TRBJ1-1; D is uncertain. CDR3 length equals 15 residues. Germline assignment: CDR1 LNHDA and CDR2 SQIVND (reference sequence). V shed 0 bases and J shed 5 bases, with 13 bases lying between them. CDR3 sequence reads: CASSIDIGRQTEAFF. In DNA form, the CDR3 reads TGTGCCAGTAGTATAGATATCGGCAGGCAGACTGAAGCTTTCTTT.

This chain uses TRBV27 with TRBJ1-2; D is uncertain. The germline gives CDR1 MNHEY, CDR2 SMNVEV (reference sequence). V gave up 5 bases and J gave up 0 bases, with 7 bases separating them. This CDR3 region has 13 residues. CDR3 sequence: CASSPLANYGYTF. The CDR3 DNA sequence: TGTGCCAGCAGTCCCCTCGCTAACTATGGCTACACCTTC.

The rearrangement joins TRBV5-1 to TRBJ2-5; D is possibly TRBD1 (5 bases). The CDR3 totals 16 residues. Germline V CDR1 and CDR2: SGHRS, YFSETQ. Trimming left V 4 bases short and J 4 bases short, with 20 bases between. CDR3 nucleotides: TGCGCCAGCAGCGGCTTGGGGCTGCCCCTCAGAGAGACCCAGTACTTC. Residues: CASSGLGLPLRETQYF.

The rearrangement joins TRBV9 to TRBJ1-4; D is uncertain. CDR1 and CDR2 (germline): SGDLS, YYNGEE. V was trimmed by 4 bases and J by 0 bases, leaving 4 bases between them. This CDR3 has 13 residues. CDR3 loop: CASSTATNEKLFF. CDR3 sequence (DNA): TGTGCCAGCAGCACCGCAACTAATGAAAAACTGTTTTTT.

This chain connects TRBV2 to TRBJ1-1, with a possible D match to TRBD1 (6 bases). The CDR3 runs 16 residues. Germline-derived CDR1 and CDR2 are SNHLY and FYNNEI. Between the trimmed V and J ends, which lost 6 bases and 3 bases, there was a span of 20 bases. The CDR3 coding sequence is TGTGCCAGCAGCCTAACCCGAGGGGGGCGCGACACTGAAGCTTTCTTT. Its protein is CASSLTRGGRDTEAFF.

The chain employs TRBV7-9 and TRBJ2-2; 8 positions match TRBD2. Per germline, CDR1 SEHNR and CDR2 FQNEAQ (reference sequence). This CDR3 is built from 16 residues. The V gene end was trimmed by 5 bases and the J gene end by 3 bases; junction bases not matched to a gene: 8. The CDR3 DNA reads TGTGCCAGCAGCCCCAGCGGGAGAAGGGACACCGGGGAGCTGTTTTTT. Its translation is CASSPSGRRDTGELFF.

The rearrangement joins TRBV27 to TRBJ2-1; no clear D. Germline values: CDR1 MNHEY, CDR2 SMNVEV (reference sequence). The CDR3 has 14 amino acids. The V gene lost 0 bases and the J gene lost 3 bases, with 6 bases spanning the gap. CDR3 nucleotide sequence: TGTGCCAGCAGTTTATCGGTTCACTACAATGAGCAGTTCTTC. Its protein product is CASSLSVHYNEQFF.

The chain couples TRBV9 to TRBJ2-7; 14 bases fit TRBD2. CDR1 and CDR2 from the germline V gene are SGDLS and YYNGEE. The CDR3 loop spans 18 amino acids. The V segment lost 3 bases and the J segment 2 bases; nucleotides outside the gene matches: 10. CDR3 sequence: CASSDPGLAGESPYEQYF. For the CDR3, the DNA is TGTGCCAGCAGCGACCCGGGACTAGCGGGAGAATCCCCCTACGAGCAGTACTTC.

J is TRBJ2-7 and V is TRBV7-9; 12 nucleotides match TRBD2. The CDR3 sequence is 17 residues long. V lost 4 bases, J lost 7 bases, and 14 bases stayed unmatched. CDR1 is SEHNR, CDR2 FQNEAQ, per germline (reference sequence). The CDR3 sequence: CASSSPTSGSFSIEQYF. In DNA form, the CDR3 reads TGTGCCAGCAGCTCGCCGACTAGCGGGAGTTTTTCTATTGAGCAGTACTTC.

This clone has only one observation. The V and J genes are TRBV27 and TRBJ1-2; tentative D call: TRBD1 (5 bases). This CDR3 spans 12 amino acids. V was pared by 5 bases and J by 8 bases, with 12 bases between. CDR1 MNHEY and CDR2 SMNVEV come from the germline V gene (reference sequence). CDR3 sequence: CASSGGGVGYTF. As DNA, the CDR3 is TGTGCCAGCAGTGGTGGAGGGGTCGGCTACACCTTC.

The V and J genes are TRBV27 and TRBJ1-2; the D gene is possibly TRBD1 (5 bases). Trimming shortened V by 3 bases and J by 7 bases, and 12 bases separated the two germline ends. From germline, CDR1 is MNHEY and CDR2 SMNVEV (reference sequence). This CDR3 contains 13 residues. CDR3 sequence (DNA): TGTGCCAGCAGTTTGTCAGGGCTTGGTGGCTACACCTTC. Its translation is CASSLSGLGGYTF.

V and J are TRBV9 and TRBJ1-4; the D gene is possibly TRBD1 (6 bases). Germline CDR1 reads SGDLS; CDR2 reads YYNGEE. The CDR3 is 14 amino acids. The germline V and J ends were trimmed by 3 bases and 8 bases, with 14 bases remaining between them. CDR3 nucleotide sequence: TGTGCCAGCAGCGGGGATGGGGGCGGGGAAAAACTGTTTTTT. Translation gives CASSGDGGGEKLFF.

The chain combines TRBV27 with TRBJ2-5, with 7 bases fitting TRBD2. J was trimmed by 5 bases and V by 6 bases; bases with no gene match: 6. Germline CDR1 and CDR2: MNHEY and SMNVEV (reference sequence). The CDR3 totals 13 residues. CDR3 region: CASRPGLGETQYF. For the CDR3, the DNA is TGTGCCAGCAGGCCCGGACTAGGGGAGACCCAGTACTTC.

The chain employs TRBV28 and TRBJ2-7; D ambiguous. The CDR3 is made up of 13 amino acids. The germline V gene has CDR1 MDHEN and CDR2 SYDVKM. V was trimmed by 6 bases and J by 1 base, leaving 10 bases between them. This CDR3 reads CASSKGQSYEQYF. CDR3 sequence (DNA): TGTGCCAGCAGCAAGGGCCAGTCCTACGAGCAGTACTTC.

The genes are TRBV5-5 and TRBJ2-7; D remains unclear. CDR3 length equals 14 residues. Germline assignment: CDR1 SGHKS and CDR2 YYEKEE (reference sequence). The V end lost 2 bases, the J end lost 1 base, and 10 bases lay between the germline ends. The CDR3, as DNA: TGTGCCAGCAGCTTCCAGACTCTATCCTACGAGCAGTACTTC. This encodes CASSFQTLSYEQYF.

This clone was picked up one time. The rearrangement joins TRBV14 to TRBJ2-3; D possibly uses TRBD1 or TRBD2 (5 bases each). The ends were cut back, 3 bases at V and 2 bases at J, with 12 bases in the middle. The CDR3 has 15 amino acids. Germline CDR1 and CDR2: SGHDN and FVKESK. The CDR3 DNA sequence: TGTGCCAGCAGCCATGGGGGTCCTTACACAGATACGCAGTATTTT. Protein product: CASSHGGPYTDTQYF.

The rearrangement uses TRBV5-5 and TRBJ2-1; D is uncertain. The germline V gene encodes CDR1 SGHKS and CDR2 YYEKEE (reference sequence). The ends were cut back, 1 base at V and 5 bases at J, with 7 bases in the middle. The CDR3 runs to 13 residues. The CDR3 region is CASSLFRNNEQFF. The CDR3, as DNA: TGTGCCAGCAGCTTGTTTCGAAACAATGAGCAGTTCTTC.

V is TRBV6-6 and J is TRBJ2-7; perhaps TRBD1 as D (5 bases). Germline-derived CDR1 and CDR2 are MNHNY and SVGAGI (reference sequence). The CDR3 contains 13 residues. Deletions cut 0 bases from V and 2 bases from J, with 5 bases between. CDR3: CASSYSGPYEQYF. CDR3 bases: TGTGCCAGCAGTTACTCGGGGCCCTACGAGCAGTACTTC.

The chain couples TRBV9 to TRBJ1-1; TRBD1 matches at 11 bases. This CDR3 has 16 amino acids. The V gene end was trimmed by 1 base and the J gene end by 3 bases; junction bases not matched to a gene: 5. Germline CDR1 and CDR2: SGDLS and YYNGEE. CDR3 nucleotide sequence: TGTGCCAGCAGCGTATCCGGGACAGGGGGTCACACTGAAGCTTTCTTT. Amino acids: CASSVSGTGGHTEAFF.

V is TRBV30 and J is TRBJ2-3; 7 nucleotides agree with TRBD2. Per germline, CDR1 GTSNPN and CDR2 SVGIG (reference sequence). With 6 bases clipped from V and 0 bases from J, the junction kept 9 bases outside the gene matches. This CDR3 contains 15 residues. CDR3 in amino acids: CACPGERGSTDTQYF. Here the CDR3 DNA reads TGTGCCTGCCCCGGGGAGCGGGGTAGCACAGATACGCAGTATTTT. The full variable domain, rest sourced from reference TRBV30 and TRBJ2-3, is SQTIHQWPATLVQPVGSPLSLECTVEGTSNPNLYWYRQAAGRGLQLLFYSVGIGQISSEVPQNLSASRPQDRQFILSSKKLLLSDSGFYLCACPGERGSTDTQYFGPGTRLTVL.